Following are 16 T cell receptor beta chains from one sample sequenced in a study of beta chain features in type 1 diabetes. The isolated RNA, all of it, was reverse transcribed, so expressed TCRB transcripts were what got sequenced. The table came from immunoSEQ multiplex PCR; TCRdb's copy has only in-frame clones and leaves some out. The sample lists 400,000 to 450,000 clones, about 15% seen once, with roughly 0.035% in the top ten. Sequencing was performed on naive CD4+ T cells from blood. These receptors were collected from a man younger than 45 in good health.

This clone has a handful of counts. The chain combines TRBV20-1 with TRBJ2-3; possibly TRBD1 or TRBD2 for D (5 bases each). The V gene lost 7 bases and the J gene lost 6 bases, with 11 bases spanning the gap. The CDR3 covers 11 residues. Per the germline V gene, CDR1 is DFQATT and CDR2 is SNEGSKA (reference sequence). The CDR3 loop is CSGSGQDTQYF. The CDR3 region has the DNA TGCAGTGGCTCGGGGCAGGATACGCAGTATTTT.

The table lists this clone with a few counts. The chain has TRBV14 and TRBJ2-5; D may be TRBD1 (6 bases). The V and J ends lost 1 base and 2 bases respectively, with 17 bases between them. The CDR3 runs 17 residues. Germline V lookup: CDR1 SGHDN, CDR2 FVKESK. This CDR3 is CASSQASRGTGQETQYF. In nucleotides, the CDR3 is TGTGCCAGCAGCCAAGCCTCTCGGGGAACAGGGCAAGAGACCCAGTACTTC.

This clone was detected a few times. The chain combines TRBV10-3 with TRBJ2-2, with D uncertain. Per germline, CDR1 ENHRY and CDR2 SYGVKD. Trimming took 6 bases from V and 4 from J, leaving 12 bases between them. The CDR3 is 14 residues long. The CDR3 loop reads CAISPGPPTGELFF. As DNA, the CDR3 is TGTGCCATCAGCCCAGGACCGCCCACCGGGGAGCTGTTTTTT.

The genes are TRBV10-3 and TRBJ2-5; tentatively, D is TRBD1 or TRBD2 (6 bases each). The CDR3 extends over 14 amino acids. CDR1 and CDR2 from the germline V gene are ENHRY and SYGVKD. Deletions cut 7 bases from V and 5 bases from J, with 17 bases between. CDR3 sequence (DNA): TGTGCCATCATACCGGGGGCGAATTCGGAGACCCAGTACTTC. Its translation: CAIIPGANSETQYF.

The CDR3 protein is CASSEMTEYNTEAFF. CDR3 sequence (DNA): TGTGCCAGCTCAGAAATGACAGAATATAACACTGAAGCTTTCTTT. The rearrangement links TRBV18 to TRBJ1-1, with D possibly matching TRBD1 (5 bases). CDR1 is KGHSH, CDR2 LQKENI, per germline. The CDR3 consists of 15 residues. Between the trimmed V and J ends, which lost 5 bases and 2 bases, there was a span of 15 bases.

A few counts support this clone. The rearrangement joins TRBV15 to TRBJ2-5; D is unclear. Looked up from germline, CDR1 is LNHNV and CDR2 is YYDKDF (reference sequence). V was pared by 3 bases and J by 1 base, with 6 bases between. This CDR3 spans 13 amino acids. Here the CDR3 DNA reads TGTGCCACCAGCAGGAACAGCCAAGAGACCCAGTACTTC. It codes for CATSRNSQETQYF.

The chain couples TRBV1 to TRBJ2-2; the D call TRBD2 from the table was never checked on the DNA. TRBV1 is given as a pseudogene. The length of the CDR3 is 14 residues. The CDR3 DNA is TGCACCAGCAGGGGACTACTGAACACCGGGGAGCTGTTTTTT. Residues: CTSRGLLNTGELFF.

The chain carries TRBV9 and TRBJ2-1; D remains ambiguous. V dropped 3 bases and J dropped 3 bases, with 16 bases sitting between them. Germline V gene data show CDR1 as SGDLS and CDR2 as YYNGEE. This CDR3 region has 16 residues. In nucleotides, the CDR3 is TGTGCCAGCAGCGCGAACCACCCCAAATTCTACAATGAGCAGTTCTTC. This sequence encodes CASSANHPKFYNEQFF.

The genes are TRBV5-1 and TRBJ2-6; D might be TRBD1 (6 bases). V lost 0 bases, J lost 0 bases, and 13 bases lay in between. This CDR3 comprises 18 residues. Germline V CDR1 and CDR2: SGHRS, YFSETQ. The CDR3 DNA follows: TGCGCCAGCAGCTTGGCCCTGGACAGTTACTCTGGGGCCAACGTCCTGACTTTC. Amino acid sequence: CASSLALDSYSGANVLTF.

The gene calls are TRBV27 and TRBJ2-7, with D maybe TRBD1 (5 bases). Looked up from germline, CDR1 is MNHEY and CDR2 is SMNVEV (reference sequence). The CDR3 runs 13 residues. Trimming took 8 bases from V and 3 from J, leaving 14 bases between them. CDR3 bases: TGTGCCAGCTCTTCACGGACAAGCTACGAGCAGTACGTC. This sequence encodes CASSSRTSYEQYV.

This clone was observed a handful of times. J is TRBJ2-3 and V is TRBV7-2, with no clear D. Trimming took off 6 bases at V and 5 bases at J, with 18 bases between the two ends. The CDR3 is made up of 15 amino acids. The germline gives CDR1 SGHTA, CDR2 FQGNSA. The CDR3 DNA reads TGTGCCAGCAGGTTCAAAGGGTCATTTCGAGATACGCAGTATTTT. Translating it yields CASRFKGSFRDTQYF.

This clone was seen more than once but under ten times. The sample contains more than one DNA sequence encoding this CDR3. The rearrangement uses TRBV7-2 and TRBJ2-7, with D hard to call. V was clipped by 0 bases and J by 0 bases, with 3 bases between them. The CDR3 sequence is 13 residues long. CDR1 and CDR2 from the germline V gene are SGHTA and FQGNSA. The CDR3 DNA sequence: TGTGCCAGCAGCTTAGCGGGCTCCTACGAGCAGTACGTC. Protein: CASSLAGSYEQYV.

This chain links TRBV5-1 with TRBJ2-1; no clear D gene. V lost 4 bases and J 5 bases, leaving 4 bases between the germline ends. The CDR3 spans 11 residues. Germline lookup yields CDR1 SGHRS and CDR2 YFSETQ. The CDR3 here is CASSNHNEQFF. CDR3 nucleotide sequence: TGCGCCAGCAGCAACCACAATGAGCAGTTCTTC.

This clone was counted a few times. This CDR3 is CASSLQGQYTEAFF. As DNA, the CDR3 is TGCGCCAGCAGCCTACAGGGACAGTACACTGAAGCTTTCTTT. The V gene is TRBV4-3, the J gene TRBJ1-1; 7 bases map to TRBD1. Looked up from germline, CDR1 is LGHNA and CDR2 is YSLEER. The V gene end was trimmed by 4 bases and the J gene end by 3 bases; junction bases not matched to a gene: 5. The CDR3 extends over 14 amino acids.

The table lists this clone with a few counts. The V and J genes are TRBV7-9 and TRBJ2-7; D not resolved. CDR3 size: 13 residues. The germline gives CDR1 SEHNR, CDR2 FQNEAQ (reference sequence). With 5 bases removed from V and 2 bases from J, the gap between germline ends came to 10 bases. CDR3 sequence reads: CASSQKGPYEQYF. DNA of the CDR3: TGTGCCAGCAGCCAGAAGGGCCCCTACGAGCAGTACTTC.

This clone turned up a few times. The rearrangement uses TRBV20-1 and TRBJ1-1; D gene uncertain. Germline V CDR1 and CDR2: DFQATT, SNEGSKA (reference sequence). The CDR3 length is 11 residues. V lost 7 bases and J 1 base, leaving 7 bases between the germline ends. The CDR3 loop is CSVRWNTEAFF. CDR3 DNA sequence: TGCAGTGTCCGGTGGAACACTGAAGCTTTCTTT.